These T cell receptor beta chains were read from a single sample in a study of blood T cell repertoires in COVID-19. Measured with immunoSEQ multiplex PCR; TCRdb has only the in-frame clones, and not every one. There are fewer than 450,000 clones in the sample; about 90% occur only once, and approximately 0.93% lies in the top ten. The material sequenced was PBMCs or T cells enriched from blood (not recorded which). The receptor set was obtained from a woman between 25 and 40 years old who had recovered from COVID-19. Each CDR3 is given with its conserved first and last residue. Each record gives: clone size, D gene, V gene, J gene, CDR3 DNA, CDR3 protein. D genes are given only for firm matches. The listing skips clone size in some rows; elsewhere it reads once, few, many or a size class.

abundance: -; d_gene: -; v_gene: TRBV10-3; j_gene: TRBJ2-1; CDR3nt: TGTGCCATCAGCGGCTCCTACAATGAGCAGTTCTTC; CDR3aa: CAISGSYNEQFF
abundance: -; d_gene: TRBD1; v_gene: TRBV19; j_gene: TRBJ1-1; CDR3nt: TGTGCCAGTACCTATACAGGGGCTGCGGGCACTGAAGCTTTCTTT; CDR3aa: CASTYTGAAGTEAFF
abundance: -; d_gene: TRBD2; v_gene: TRBV2; j_gene: TRBJ2-3; CDR3nt: TGTGCCAGCAGTGAAGTGGGGGATAGCGGGGGGACGCATACGCAGTATTTT; CDR3aa: CASSEVGDSGGTHTQYF
abundance: -; d_gene: TRBD2; v_gene: TRBV11-2; j_gene: TRBJ2-7; CDR3nt: TGTGCCAGCAGCGATCCCTTAGCGGGGGCCACCTACGAGCAGTACTTC; CDR3aa: CASSDPLAGATYEQYF
abundance: -; d_gene: TRBD2; v_gene: TRBV5-5; j_gene: TRBJ2-7; CDR3nt: TGTGCCAGCAGTCGGACTAGCAACTACGAGCAGTACTTC; CDR3aa: CASSRTSNYEQYF
abundance: few; d_gene: TRBD1; v_gene: TRBV2; j_gene: TRBJ1-1; CDR3nt: TGTGCCAGCAAGATCGACAGGGGGCAGAGCACTGAAGCTTTCTTT; CDR3aa: CASKIDRGQSTEAFF
abundance: -; d_gene: TRBD2; v_gene: TRBV5-1; j_gene: TRBJ2-5; CDR3nt: TGCGCCAGCAGCGCGGAACCTAGCGGGGGGGCTCTTGAGACCCAGTACTTC; CDR3aa: CASSAEPSGGALETQYF
abundance: -; d_gene: TRBD1; v_gene: TRBV5-1; j_gene: TRBJ1-6; CDR3nt: TGCGCCAGTCACCGGGACAGCAACAATTCACCCCTCCACTTT; CDR3aa: CASHRDSNNSPLHF
abundance: -; d_gene: TRBD1; v_gene: TRBV6-2/TRBV6-3; j_gene: TRBJ2-5; CDR3nt: TGTGCCAGCAGTTACGCTAAACCTAGGACAGGCAGCCGGACGACCCAGTACTTC; CDR3aa: CASSYAKPRTGSRTTQYF
abundance: -; d_gene: TRBD2; v_gene: TRBV19; j_gene: TRBJ2-1; CDR3nt: TGTGCCAGTCGTCTAGCGGGAGGGTCCTACAATGAGCAGTTCTTC; CDR3aa: CASRLAGGSYNEQFF
abundance: -; d_gene: -; v_gene: TRBV11-2; j_gene: TRBJ2-4; CDR3nt: TGTGCCAGCAGCTTATATGGGCTGGGAGCCAAAAACATTCAGTACTTC; CDR3aa: CASSLYGLGAKNIQYF
abundance: once; d_gene: TRBD1; v_gene: TRBV19; j_gene: TRBJ1-1; CDR3nt: TGTGCCAGTAGTCACCCCCGGGACAGGGGGTGGGAAGCTTTCTTT; CDR3aa: CASSHPRDRGWEAFF
abundance: -; d_gene: TRBD1; v_gene: TRBV15; j_gene: TRBJ2-6; CDR3nt: TGTGCCACCAGCCCAGAGATGGGAGACAGGGGCGCCGGGGCCAACGTCCTGACTTTC; CDR3aa: CATSPEMGDRGAGANVLTF
abundance: -; d_gene: TRBD1; v_gene: TRBV5-8; j_gene: TRBJ2-5; CDR3nt: TGTGCCAGCAGCAGGGGACAGGTCCCCGCACAAGAGACCCAGTACTTC; CDR3aa: CASSRGQVPAQETQYF
abundance: -; d_gene: -; v_gene: TRBV10-1; j_gene: TRBJ2-7; CDR3nt: TGCGCCAGCGAAGGGGGGCCGGGACAGCGAACCTACGAGCAGTACTTC; CDR3aa: CASEGGPGQRTYEQYF
abundance: once; d_gene: -; v_gene: TRBV27; j_gene: TRBJ1-6; CDR3nt: TGTGCCAGCAGTTTAGACCCGCAGCGATCACCCCTCCACTTT; CDR3aa: CASSLDPQRSPLHF
abundance: once; d_gene: -; v_gene: TRBV19; j_gene: TRBJ1-5; CDR3nt: TGTGCCAGTAGAAACAGAGGGCCCGGGATTCGGAGTGCCCATCAGCCCCAGCATTTT; CDR3aa: CASRNRGPGIRSAHQPQHF
abundance: -; d_gene: TRBD1; v_gene: TRBV5-1; j_gene: TRBJ2-5; CDR3nt: TGCGCCAGCAGCTCAGGGACAGGGGGCCGAGAGACCCAGTACTTC; CDR3aa: CASSSGTGGRETQYF
abundance: -; d_gene: -; v_gene: TRBV10-3; j_gene: TRBJ1-2; CDR3nt: TGTGCCATCAGTGAAGAGTCAGGGGTTGGCTACACCTTC; CDR3aa: CAISEESGVGYTF
abundance: many; d_gene: TRBD1; v_gene: TRBV4-1; j_gene: TRBJ2-7; CDR3nt: TGCGCCAGCAGCCAGGAGACAGGGACCTACGAGCAGTACTTC; CDR3aa: CASSQETGTYEQYF
abundance: few; d_gene: -; v_gene: TRBV6-5; j_gene: TRBJ1-2; CDR3nt: TGTGCCAGCAGTTACGGATTGGGGCAGGTCTATGGCTACACCTTC; CDR3aa: CASSYGLGQVYGYTF
abundance: -; d_gene: TRBD2; v_gene: TRBV5-1; j_gene: TRBJ2-1; CDR3nt: TGCGCCAGCAGCTTGGCGCCTAGCGGGGGGGCTGGCTCCTACAATGAGCAGTTCTTC; CDR3aa: CASSLAPSGGAGSYNEQFF
abundance: -; d_gene: TRBD2; v_gene: TRBV3-1/TRBV3-2; j_gene: TRBJ2-7; CDR3nt: TGTGCCAGCAGCCGACTAGCGGGGACATACGAGCAGTACTTC; CDR3aa: CASSRLAGTYEQYF
abundance: -; d_gene: TRBD1; v_gene: TRBV10-3; j_gene: TRBJ2-1; CDR3nt: TGTGCCATCAGTGGGACGGACAGGGGGAGGAATGAGCAGTTCTTC; CDR3aa: CAISGTDRGRNEQFF
abundance: once; d_gene: -; v_gene: TRBV10-2; j_gene: TRBJ1-4; CDR3nt: TGCGCCAGCAGTGCCTCGGGTCAGGGGTTGGCAACTAATGAAAAACTGTTTTTT; CDR3aa: CASSASGQGLATNEKLFF
abundance: -; d_gene: TRBD1; v_gene: TRBV19; j_gene: TRBJ1-1; CDR3nt: TGTGCCAGTAGTACCAGGGGGCAAAACACTGAAGCTTTCTTT; CDR3aa: CASSTRGQNTEAFF
abundance: -; d_gene: TRBD1; v_gene: TRBV5-1; j_gene: TRBJ1-2; CDR3nt: TGCGCCAGCAGCTTGGCCGGAACAGGGGTGGAAGGCTACACCTTC; CDR3aa: CASSLAGTGVEGYTF
abundance: -; d_gene: -; v_gene: TRBV19; j_gene: TRBJ1-2; CDR3nt: TGTGCCAGTAGTATCCTACTCTCATTAAACTATGGCTACACCTTC; CDR3aa: CASSILLSLNYGYTF
abundance: -; d_gene: TRBD1; v_gene: TRBV19; j_gene: TRBJ1-5; CDR3nt: TGTGCCAGTAGCCCAGGGGACAGTGGCAATCAGCCCCAGCATTTT; CDR3aa: CASSPGDSGNQPQHF
abundance: few; d_gene: -; v_gene: TRBV20-1; j_gene: TRBJ1-4; CDR3nt: TGCAGTGCTAGTACGGCAACTAATGAAAAACTGTTTTTT; CDR3aa: CSASTATNEKLFF
abundance: -; d_gene: TRBD2; v_gene: TRBV29-1; j_gene: TRBJ2-3; CDR3nt: TGCAGCGTTCAGGGACTAGCGGGGCGCTCCGGCACAGATACGCAGTATTTT; CDR3aa: CSVQGLAGRSGTDTQYF
abundance: -; d_gene: -; v_gene: TRBV9; j_gene: TRBJ1-5; CDR3nt: TGTGCCAGCAGCCCCGACCCGGGGGAGAATCAGCCCCAGCATTTT; CDR3aa: CASSPDPGENQPQHF
abundance: few; d_gene: TRBD2; v_gene: TRBV7-9; j_gene: TRBJ2-7; CDR3nt: TGTGCCAGCACCTTAGCGGGGAGCTCCTACGAGCAGTACTTC; CDR3aa: CASTLAGSSYEQYF
abundance: -; d_gene: TRBD1; v_gene: TRBV19; j_gene: TRBJ2-3; CDR3nt: TGTGCCAGTAGTCGACAGGGTTGGACAGATACGCAGTATTTT; CDR3aa: CASSRQGWTDTQYF
abundance: -; d_gene: -; v_gene: TRBV6-5; j_gene: TRBJ2-1; CDR3nt: TGTGCCAGCAGGGGGACTGGATCCTACAATGAGCAGTTCTTC; CDR3aa: CASRGTGSYNEQFF
abundance: few; d_gene: -; v_gene: TRBV28; j_gene: TRBJ1-4; CDR3nt: TGTGCCAGCAGTCCACGGACAGCAACTAATGAAAAACTGTTTTTT; CDR3aa: CASSPRTATNEKLFF
abundance: -; d_gene: -; v_gene: TRBV11-2; j_gene: TRBJ2-1; CDR3nt: TGTGCCAGCAGCACCGCCCGAGGGAACTCCTACAATGAGCAGTTCTTC; CDR3aa: CASSTARGNSYNEQFF
abundance: -; d_gene: TRBD2; v_gene: TRBV5-1; j_gene: TRBJ2-3; CDR3nt: TGCGCCAGCAGCTTGGCGGGAGGGATGGGAGATACGCAGTATTTT; CDR3aa: CASSLAGGMGDTQYF
abundance: -; d_gene: TRBD1; v_gene: TRBV7-9; j_gene: TRBJ2-5; CDR3nt: TGTGCCAGCAGCTTAGCCACAGGGGGCCAAGAGACCCAGTACTTC; CDR3aa: CASSLATGGQETQYF
abundance: once; d_gene: -; v_gene: TRBV3-1/TRBV3-2; j_gene: TRBJ1-2; CDR3nt: TGTGCCAGCAGCCACAGGGAGGGCCCGGGATTTGCTATCGGCTACACCTTC; CDR3aa: CASSHREGPGFAIGYTF
abundance: -; d_gene: TRBD2; v_gene: TRBV10-2; j_gene: TRBJ2-1; CDR3nt: TGCGCCAGCACCTTAGCGGGGGGGCAGCAGTTCTTC; CDR3aa: CASTLAGGQQFF
abundance: -; d_gene: TRBD1; v_gene: TRBV12-5; j_gene: TRBJ1-5; CDR3nt: TGTGCTAGTGGGGGGACAGGTTGGCAGCCCCAGCATTTT; CDR3aa: CASGGTGWQPQHF
abundance: -; d_gene: TRBD1; v_gene: TRBV6-5; j_gene: TRBJ1-2; CDR3nt: TGTGCCAGCAGTTACCAAAAGGGACAGAGCTATGGCTACACCTTC; CDR3aa: CASSYQKGQSYGYTF
abundance: -; d_gene: -; v_gene: TRBV11-2; j_gene: TRBJ1-1; CDR3nt: TGTGCCAGCAGCTTAGATCGCGGACACTTCGAAGCTTTCTTT; CDR3aa: CASSLDRGHFEAFF
abundance: few; d_gene: TRBD1; v_gene: TRBV6-5; j_gene: TRBJ1-5; CDR3nt: TGTGCCAGCAGAATGACAGGGGGCGCGAGTCAGCCCCAGCATTTT; CDR3aa: CASRMTGGASQPQHF
abundance: -; d_gene: TRBD1; v_gene: TRBV6-5; j_gene: TRBJ2-2; CDR3nt: TGTGCCAGCACCTGGGACAGGGGGACCACCGGGGAGCTGTTTTTT; CDR3aa: CASTWDRGTTGELFF